This passage covers 30 T cell receptor beta chains from one sample sequenced in a study of T-cell memory formation after mild COVID-19. TCRdb recomputed calls from the 5' RACE reads with MiXCR, one row per CDR3 protein. The sample shows 70,000 to 100,000 distinct CDR3 sequences, about 14% of them seen only once. The sequencing sample was made of PBMCs or a T cell subset sorted from them (not recorded which). These receptor sequences come from a young man who had mild COVID-19 (a few samples of this study predate the infection). Cell type and time point are not known.

The chain joins TRBV15 to TRBJ2-5, with unresolved D. The germline CDR1 and CDR2 sequences are LNHNV and YYDKDF (reference sequence). V was shortened by 2 bases and J by 0 bases, with 7 bases between the two germline ends. This CDR3 has 14 residues. The CDR3 DNA is TGTGCCACCAGCAGATCCAGCTACCAAGAGACCCAGTACTTC. This translates into CATSRSSYQETQYF.

This chain connects TRBV6-2 or TRBV6-3 to TRBJ2-1; 10 bases line up with TRBD1. Looked up from germline, CDR1 is MNHEY and CDR2 is SVGEGT. With 2 bases clipped from V and 8 bases from J, the junction kept 6 bases outside the gene matches. This CDR3 comprises 15 residues. This CDR3 reads CASSYTGTGDHEQFF. Here the CDR3 DNA reads TGTGCCAGCAGTTACACCGGGACAGGGGACCATGAGCAGTTCTTC.

The chain couples TRBV4-1 to TRBJ1-6, with TRBD1 identical over 7 bases. The CDR3 covers 19 residues. Germline loops: CDR1 MGHRA, CDR2 YSYEKL. The V and J ends lost 1 base and 4 bases, in that order; junction bases with no gene match: 13. The CDR3 protein is CASSQVAIRGRQYNSPLHF. The CDR3 coding sequence is TGCGCCAGCAGCCAAGTAGCGATTAGGGGGCGTCAATATAATTCACCCCTCCACTTT.

The chain joins TRBV15 to TRBJ2-7; 12 positions match TRBD1. Trimming took 3 bases from V and 1 from J; bases not matched to a gene: 10. The CDR3 extends over 18 amino acids. CDR1 is LNHNV and CDR2 is YYDKDF in the germline V gene (reference sequence). CDR3 coding DNA: TGTGCCACCAGCAGCCCCGGGACAGGGGGCAAAACTTCCTACGAGCAGTACTTC. Encoded protein: CATSSPGTGGKTSYEQYF.

The rearrangement uses TRBV6-5 and TRBJ1-1; a possible D gene is TRBD1 (5 bases). Trimming took 6 bases from V and 1 from J, leaving 12 bases between them. Germline CDR1 MNHEY, CDR2 SVGAGI. This CDR3 contains 14 residues. The CDR3 DNA sequence: TGTGCCAGCAGCCCTGGGGGGAGGAACACTGAAGCTTTCTTT. Translating gives CASSPGGRNTEAFF.

This clonotype was observed a few times. V gene TRBV5-6 combines with J gene TRBJ2-7; D not certain. The CDR3 extends over 13 amino acids. The ends were cut back, 0 bases at V and 4 bases at J, with 8 bases in the middle. Germline V gives CDR1 SGHDT, CDR2 YYEEEE. CDR3 sequence (DNA): TGTGCCAGCAGCTTGGACCGGTCTTACGAGCAGTACGTC. It specifies CASSLDRSYEQYV.

This clonotype appeared a few times. J is TRBJ2-3 and V is TRBV24-1; perhaps TRBD1 as D (5 bases). V lost 4 bases and J 5 bases, leaving 18 bases between the germline ends. The germline V gene encodes CDR1 KGHDR and CDR2 SFDVKD. The CDR3 is 16 amino acids. Written as DNA, the CDR3 is TGTGCCACCAGTGACGCACAGGCCCAGTGGATAGATACGCAGTATTTT. Encoded protein: CATSDAQAQWIDTQYF.

This clonotype was observed a few times. The gene calls are TRBV2 and TRBJ2-7; D is ambiguous. The length of the CDR3 is 12 residues. Germline V lookup: CDR1 SNHLY, CDR2 FYNNEI. Deletions cut 4 bases from V and 4 bases from J, with 8 bases between. The CDR3 loop reads CASSGGPYEQYV. Written as DNA, the CDR3 is TGTGCCAGCAGTGGGGGTCCATACGAGCAGTACGTC.

CDR3 region: CSHSGAGGSEQYF. Written as DNA, the CDR3 is TGCAGCCACTCAGGAGCGGGAGGTAGTGAGCAGTACTTC. The chain is built from TRBV29-1 and TRBJ2-7; 9 bases are shared with TRBD2. V was pared by 8 bases and J by 7 bases, with 12 bases of the junction left unmatched. The V gene's germline CDR1 is SQVTM and CDR2 ANQGSEA. CDR3 length equals 13 residues.

This chain joins TRBV4-2 and TRBJ1-6; D not certain. The CDR3 consists of 13 residues. V lost 4 bases to trimming and J lost 7 bases, with 8 bases between them. Per the germline V gene, CDR1 is LGHNA and CDR2 is YNFKEQ. The CDR3 region has the DNA TGTGCCAGCAGCCCGCGGGAAAATTCACCCCTCCACTTT. Encoded protein: CASSPRENSPLHF.

This clonotype came up a few times. The rearrangement uses TRBV7-3 and TRBJ2-1; D might be TRBD1 or TRBD2, each matching 5 bases. Germline CDR1 is SGHTA and CDR2 is FQGTGA. CDR3 size: 13 residues. V dropped 5 bases and J dropped 7 bases, with 12 bases sitting between them. The CDR3 DNA follows: TGTGCCAGCAGCGCCGGGACCTGGAATGAGCAGTTCTTC. It yields the protein CASSAGTWNEQFF.

This clonotype has a handful of counts. The chain's CDR3 is CASSLGGSTEAFF. CDR3 sequence (DNA): TGTGCCAGCAGCTTAGGGGGGAGTACTGAAGCTTTCTTT. The V call is TRBV7-6, the J call TRBJ1-1, with a weak D call TRBD1 (5 bases). The germline V gene has CDR1 SGHVS and CDR2 FNYEAQ. The V end was cut by 1 base, the J end by 5 bases, with 8 bases between. There are 13 residues in the CDR3.

This rearrangement joins TRBV4-1 to TRBJ2-1; 9 bases match TRBD2. V was pared by 4 bases and J by 4 bases, with 8 bases of the junction left unmatched. Germline CDR1 reads MGHRA; CDR2 reads YSYEKL. This CDR3 is 16 amino acids long. The CDR3 nucleotides are TGCGCCAGCAGCCCTGAGGGACTAGCAGGTTACAATGAGCAGTTCTTC. As protein: CASSPEGLAGYNEQFF.

In this sample, this clonotype turned up a few times. The chain is built from TRBV29-1 and TRBJ2-3; TRBD1 agrees at 7 bases. This CDR3 has 13 amino acids. Unmatched junction bases numbered 7, after V lost 7 bases and J lost 3 bases. CDR1 is SQVTM, CDR2 ANQGSEA, per germline. The DNA of the CDR3 is TGCAGCGGCCGGGACAGATTTACAGATACGCAGTATTTT. It yields the protein CSGRDRFTDTQYF.

The chain carries TRBV29-1 and TRBJ2-7; no clear D gene. Germline values: CDR1 SQVTM, CDR2 ANQGSEA. CDR3 length equals 18 residues. The V end was cut by 5 bases, the J end by 4 bases, with 30 bases between. The CDR3 sequence is CSVIPPADQKYPGYEQYF. The CDR3, as DNA: TGCAGCGTTATTCCTCCGGCGGATCAGAAATATCCTGGGTACGAGCAGTACTTC.

This clonotype came up a few times. The chain joins TRBV5-5 to TRBJ2-3, with D hard to call. The germline V gene encodes CDR1 SGHKS and CDR2 YYEKEE (reference sequence). This CDR3 spans 13 amino acids. The V end was cut by 2 bases, the J end by 1 base, with 5 bases between. The CDR3 sequence: CASSFPGTDTQYF. In nucleotides, the CDR3 is TGTGCCAGCAGCTTCCCGGGCACAGATACGCAGTATTTT.

This clonotype was counted only a few times. The V and J genes are TRBV29-1 and TRBJ2-7, with 10 bases that match TRBD1. V gave up 6 bases and J gave up 2 bases; unmatched junction bases: 7. The germline CDR1 and CDR2 sequences are SQVTM and ANQGSEA. CDR3 size: 14 residues. The CDR3 DNA reads as TGCAGCGTAGAAACCGGGACAGGGGCCTACGAGCAGTACTTC. This gives the protein CSVETGTGAYEQYF.

This clonotype was detected a few times. V usage is TRBV27 and J usage is TRBJ2-7; D is uncertain. Trimming removed 6 bases from V and 4 bases from J, with 10 bases in between. Germline CDR1 is MNHEY and CDR2 is SMNVEV (reference sequence). This CDR3 spans 12 amino acids. The CDR3 DNA reads TGTGCCAGCAGGGGCCTGGGGTACGAGCAGTACGTC. Protein product: CASRGLGYEQYV.

In DNA form, the CDR3 reads TGCGCCAGCAGCCAAGTAACAGGGGCAGGAGGGGCCAACGTCCTGACTTTC. This translates into CASSQVTGAGGANVLTF. This chain connects TRBV4-1 to TRBJ2-6; the match to TRBD1 covers 7 bases. Trimming at V came to 1 base and at J to 4 bases, leaving 7 bases not matched to a gene. The CDR3 totals 17 residues. The germline CDR1 and CDR2 sequences are MGHRA and YSYEKL.

This clonotype was detected a few times. The chain recombines TRBV5-8 with TRBJ2-7; D is ambiguous. V lost 0 bases, J lost 2 bases, and 15 bases lay in between. Per germline, CDR1 SGHTS and CDR2 YDEGEE. The CDR3 is made up of 16 amino acids. The CDR3 is CASSLGGGRKAYEQYF. The CDR3 nucleotides are TGTGCCAGCAGCTTGGGGGGTGGCAGAAAAGCCTACGAGCAGTACTTC.

This clonotype has just a few counts. The genes are TRBV7-9 and TRBJ2-5; D may be TRBD1 (6 bases). V was pared by 7 bases and J by 2 bases, with 8 bases between. This CDR3 spans 12 amino acids. Germline V gene data show CDR1 as SEHNR and CDR2 as FQNEAQ (reference sequence). Written as DNA, the CDR3 is TGTGCCAGCAAGGGGGTACAAGAGACCCAGTACTTC. Its protein is CASKGVQETQYF.

This clonotype was seen ten or more times. V usage is TRBV4-3 and J usage is TRBJ2-7; 12 positions agree with TRBD2. CDR1 LGHNA and CDR2 YSLEER come from the germline V gene. V was pared by 0 bases and J by 4 bases, with 4 bases of the junction left unmatched. The CDR3 is made up of 16 amino acids. The CDR3 region is CASSQDTGLAGYEQYF. CDR3 coding DNA: TGCGCCAGCAGCCAAGATACGGGACTAGCGGGTTACGAGCAGTACTTC.

This clonotype was counted between two and nine times. V usage is TRBV19 and J usage is TRBJ1-1; a weak D match, TRBD1 (5 bases). The V and J ends lost 8 bases and 2 bases respectively, with 15 bases between them. The CDR3 length is 14 residues. Germline V CDR1 and CDR2: LNHDA, SQIVND (reference sequence). In nucleotides, the CDR3 is TGTGCCAGTGGATTCCAGGGAGTCAACACTGAAGCTTTCTTT. Its translation: CASGFQGVNTEAFF.

The table lists this clonotype with a few counts. The chain carries TRBV5-4 and TRBJ2-3, with 8 bases identical to TRBD2. This CDR3 contains 14 residues. Germline CDR1 is SGHNT and CDR2 is YYREEE (reference sequence). Trimming at V came to 1 base and at J to 5 bases, leaving 3 bases not matched to a gene. The CDR3 protein is CASSLFAGGDTQYF. For the CDR3, the DNA is TGTGCCAGCAGCTTGTTTGCGGGGGGAGATACGCAGTATTTT.

The chain is built from TRBV4-1 and TRBJ2-6, with 9 positions matching TRBD1. The CDR3 loop spans 19 amino acids. Unmatched junction bases numbered 6, after V lost 0 bases and J lost 0 bases. Germline V gives CDR1 MGHRA, CDR2 YSYEKL. CDR3 sequence (DNA): TGCGCCAGCAGCCAAGAACCACAGGGGGCTATCTCTGGGGCCAACGTCCTGACTTTC. Amino acids: CASSQEPQGAISGANVLTF.

This clonotype was seen many times. The CDR3 region has the DNA TGTGCCACCAGCACTCAGGGAGCCAAAAACATTCAGTACTTC. Amino acid sequence: CATSTQGAKNIQYF. The V call is TRBV15, the J call TRBJ2-4; D perhaps matches TRBD1 (5 bases). The CDR3 loop spans 14 amino acids. V lost 4 bases and J lost 0, with 7 bases in between. Germline V gene lookup returns CDR1 LNHNV and CDR2 YYDKDF (reference sequence).

The chain employs TRBV2 and TRBJ2-7, with D possibly matching TRBD2 (6 bases). V lost 8 bases and J 3 bases, leaving 14 bases between the germline ends. Germline loops: CDR1 SNHLY, CDR2 FYNNEI. This CDR3 comprises 13 residues. The DNA for the CDR3 is TGTGCCAGCGTTGAAGCGGGTGTCTACGAGCAGTACTTC. Translated: CASVEAGVYEQYF. Variable domain in full (rest from reference TRBV2 and TRBJ2-7): EPEVTQTPSHQVTQMGQEVILRCVPISNHLYFYWYRQILGQKVEFLVSFYNNEISEKSEIFDDQFSVERPDGSNFTLKIRSTKLEDSAMYFCASVEAGVYEQYFGPGTRLTVT.

The CDR3 nucleotides are TGCGCCAGCAGTCAGTTTCCGGGACGGGAGTGCACAGATACGCAGTATTTT. This sequence encodes CASSQFPGRECTDTQYF. The V call is TRBV23-1, the J call TRBJ2-3; maybe TRBD2 (6 bases). TRBV23-1 is designated an ORF whose function remains uncertain. Trimming left V 3 bases short and J 1 base short, with 17 bases between. This CDR3 has 17 amino acids.

The chain recombines TRBV29-1 with TRBJ1-1; D gene unclear. The CDR3 contains 11 residues. Trimming took 3 bases from V and 1 from J, leaving 3 bases between them. Germline loops: CDR1 SQVTM, CDR2 ANQGSEA. This CDR3 is CSVETNTEAFF. The CDR3, as DNA: TGCAGCGTTGAGACGAACACTGAAGCTTTCTTT.

A few counts support this clonotype. The chain has TRBV24-1 and TRBJ1-2; D is ambiguous. The CDR3 length is 14 residues. V was trimmed by 4 bases and J by 1 base, leaving 9 bases between them. Germline values: CDR1 KGHDR, CDR2 SFDVKD. This CDR3 reads CATSDSQLNYGYTF. The CDR3 DNA sequence: TGTGCCACCAGTGACAGCCAACTTAACTATGGCTACACCTTC.